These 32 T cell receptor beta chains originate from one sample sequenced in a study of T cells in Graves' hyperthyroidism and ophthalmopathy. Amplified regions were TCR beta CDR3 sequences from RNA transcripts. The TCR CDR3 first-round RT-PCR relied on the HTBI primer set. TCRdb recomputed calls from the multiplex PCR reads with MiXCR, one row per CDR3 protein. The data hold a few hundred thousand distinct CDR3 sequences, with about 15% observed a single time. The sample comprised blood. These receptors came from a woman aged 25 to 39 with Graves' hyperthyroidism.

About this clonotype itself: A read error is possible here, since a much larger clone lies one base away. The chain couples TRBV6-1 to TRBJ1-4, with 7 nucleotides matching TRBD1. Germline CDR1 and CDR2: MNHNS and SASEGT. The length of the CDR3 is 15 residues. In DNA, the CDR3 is TGTGCCGGCAGCCCTGGACAGGCCATCAATGAAAAACTGTTTTTT. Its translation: CAGSPGQAINEKLFF.

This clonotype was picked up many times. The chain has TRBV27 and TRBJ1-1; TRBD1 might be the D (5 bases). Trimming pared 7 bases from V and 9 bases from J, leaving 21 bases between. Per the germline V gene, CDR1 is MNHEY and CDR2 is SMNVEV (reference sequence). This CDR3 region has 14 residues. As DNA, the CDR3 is TGTGCCAGCACCCCAGGGACCGATGTTTCCCAAGCTTTCTTT. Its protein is CASTPGTDVSQAFF.

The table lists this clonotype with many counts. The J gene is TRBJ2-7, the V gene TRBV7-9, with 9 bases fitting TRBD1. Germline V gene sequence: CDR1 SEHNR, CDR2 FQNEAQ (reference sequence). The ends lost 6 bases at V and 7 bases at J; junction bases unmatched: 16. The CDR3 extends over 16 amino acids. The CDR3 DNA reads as TGTGCCAGCAGAAGTGAGGACCGGGACAGGGAAGGGGAGCAGTACTTC. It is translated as CASRSEDRDREGEQYF.

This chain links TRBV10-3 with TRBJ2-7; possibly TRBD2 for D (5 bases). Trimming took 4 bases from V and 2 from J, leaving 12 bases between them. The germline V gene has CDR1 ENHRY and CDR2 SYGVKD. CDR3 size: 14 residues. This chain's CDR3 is CAISGSSGPYEQYF. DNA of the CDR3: TGTGCCATCAGTGGTTCAAGCGGACCCTACGAGCAGTACTTC.

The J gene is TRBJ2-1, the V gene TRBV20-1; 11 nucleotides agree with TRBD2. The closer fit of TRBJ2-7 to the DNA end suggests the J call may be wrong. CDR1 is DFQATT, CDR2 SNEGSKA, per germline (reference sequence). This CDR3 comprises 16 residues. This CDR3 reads CSALTFTSGRYNEQYF. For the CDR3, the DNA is TGCAGTGCTTTAACCTTCACTAGCGGGAGATACAATGAGCAGTACTTC.

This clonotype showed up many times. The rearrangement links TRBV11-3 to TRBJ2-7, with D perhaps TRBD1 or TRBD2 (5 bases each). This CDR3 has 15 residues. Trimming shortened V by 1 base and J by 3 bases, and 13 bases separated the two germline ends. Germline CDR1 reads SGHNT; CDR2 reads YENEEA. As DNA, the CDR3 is TGTGCCAGCAGCTTAGGTAAAGGGGACGACTACGAGCAGTACTTC. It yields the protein CASSLGKGDDYEQYF.

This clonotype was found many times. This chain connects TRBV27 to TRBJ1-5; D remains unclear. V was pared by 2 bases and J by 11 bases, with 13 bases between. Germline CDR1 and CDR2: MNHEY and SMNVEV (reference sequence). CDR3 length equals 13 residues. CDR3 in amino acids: CASSLGPRGAQHF. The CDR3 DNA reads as TGTGCCAGCAGTTTAGGGCCCCGTGGGGCCCAGCATTTT.

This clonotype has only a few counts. CDR3 loop: CSGGLAGNNEQFF. In DNA, the CDR3 is TGCAGTGGGGGACTAGCGGGCAACAATGAGCAGTTCTTC. The V gene is TRBV20-1, the J gene TRBJ2-1, with TRBD2 matching 12 bases. After removal of 7 bases from V and 5 bases from J, the junction contained 3 bases not matched to a gene. Germline CDR1 is DFQATT and CDR2 is SNEGSKA (reference sequence). This CDR3 is built from 13 residues.

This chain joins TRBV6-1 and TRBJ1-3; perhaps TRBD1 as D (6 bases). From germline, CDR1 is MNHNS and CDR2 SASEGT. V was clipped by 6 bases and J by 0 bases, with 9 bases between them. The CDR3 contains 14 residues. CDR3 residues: CASSQGHSGNTIYF. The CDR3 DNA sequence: TGTGCCAGCAGCCAGGGGCACTCTGGAAACACCATATATTTT.

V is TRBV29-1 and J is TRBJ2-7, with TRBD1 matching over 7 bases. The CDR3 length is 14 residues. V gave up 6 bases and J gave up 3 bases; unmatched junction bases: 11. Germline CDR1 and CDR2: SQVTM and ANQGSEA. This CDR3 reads CSVAPGQEIYEQYF. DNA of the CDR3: TGCAGCGTAGCTCCCGGACAGGAGATCTACGAGCAGTACTTC.

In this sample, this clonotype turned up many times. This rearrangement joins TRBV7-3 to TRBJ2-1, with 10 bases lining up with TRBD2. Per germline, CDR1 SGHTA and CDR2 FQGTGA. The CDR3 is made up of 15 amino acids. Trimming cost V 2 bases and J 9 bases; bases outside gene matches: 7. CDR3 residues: CASSLGSGRMGEQFF. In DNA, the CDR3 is TGTGCCAGCAGCTTAGGTAGCGGGAGGATGGGTGAGCAGTTCTTC. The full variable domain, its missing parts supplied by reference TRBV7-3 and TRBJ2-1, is GAGVSQTPSNKVTEKGKYVELRCDPISGHTALYWYRQSLGQGPEFLIYFQGTGAADDSGLPNDRFFAVRPEGSVSTLKIQRTERGDSAVYLCASSLGSGRMGEQFFGPGTRLTVL.

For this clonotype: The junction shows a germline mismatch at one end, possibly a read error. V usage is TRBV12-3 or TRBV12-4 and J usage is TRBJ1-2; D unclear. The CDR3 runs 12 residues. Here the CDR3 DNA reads TGTGTCAGCAGTTTATACCCCTATGGCTACACCTTC. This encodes CVSSLYPYGYTF.

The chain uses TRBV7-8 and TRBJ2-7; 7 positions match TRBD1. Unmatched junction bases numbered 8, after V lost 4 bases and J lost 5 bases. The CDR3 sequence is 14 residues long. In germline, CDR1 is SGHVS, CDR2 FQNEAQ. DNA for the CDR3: TGTGCCAGCAGCTCCCGGGGACAGAGCCACGAGCAGTACTTC. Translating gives CASSSRGQSHEQYF.

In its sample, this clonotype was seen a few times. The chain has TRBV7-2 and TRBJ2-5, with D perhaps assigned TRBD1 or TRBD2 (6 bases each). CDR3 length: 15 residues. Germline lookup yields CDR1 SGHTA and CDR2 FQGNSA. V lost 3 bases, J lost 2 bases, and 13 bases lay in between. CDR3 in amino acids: CASSFDRRVQETQYF. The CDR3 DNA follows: TGTGCCAGCAGCTTTGACAGGAGGGTACAAGAGACCCAGTACTTC.

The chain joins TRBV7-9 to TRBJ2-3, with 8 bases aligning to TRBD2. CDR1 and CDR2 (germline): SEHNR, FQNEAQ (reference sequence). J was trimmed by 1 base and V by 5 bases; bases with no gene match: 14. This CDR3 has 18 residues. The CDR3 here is CASSHSQREPRGTDTQYF. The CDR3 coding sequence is TGTGCCAGCAGCCACTCCCAGCGGGAGCCCCGGGGCACAGATACGCAGTATTTT. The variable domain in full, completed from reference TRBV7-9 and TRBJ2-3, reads DTGVSQNPRHKITKRGQNVTFRCDPISEHNRLYWYRQTLGQGPEFLTYFQNEAQLEKSRLLSDRFSAERPKGSFSTLEIQRTEQGDSAMYLCASSHSQREPRGTDTQYFGPGTRLTVL.

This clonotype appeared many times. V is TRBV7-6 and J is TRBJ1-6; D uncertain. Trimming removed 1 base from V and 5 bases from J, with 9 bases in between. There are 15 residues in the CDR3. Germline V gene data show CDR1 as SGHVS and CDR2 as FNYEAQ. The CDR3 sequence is CASSLGAPDNSPLHF. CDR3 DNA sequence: TGTGCCAGCAGCTTAGGGGCTCCGGATAATTCACCCCTCCACTTT. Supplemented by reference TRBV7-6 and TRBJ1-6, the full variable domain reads GAGVSQSPRYKVTKRGQDVALRCDPISGHVSLYWYRQALGQGPEFLTYFNYEAQQDKSGLPNDRFSAERPEGSISTLTIQRTEQRDSAMYRCASSLGAPDNSPLHFGNGTRLTVT.

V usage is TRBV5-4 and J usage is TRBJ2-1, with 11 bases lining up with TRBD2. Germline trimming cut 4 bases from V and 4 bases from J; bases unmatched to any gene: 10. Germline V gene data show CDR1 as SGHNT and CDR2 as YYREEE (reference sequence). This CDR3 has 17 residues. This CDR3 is CASSPFGSGRGYNEQFF. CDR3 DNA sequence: TGTGCCAGCAGCCCTTTCGGTAGCGGGAGGGGATACAATGAGCAGTTCTTC.

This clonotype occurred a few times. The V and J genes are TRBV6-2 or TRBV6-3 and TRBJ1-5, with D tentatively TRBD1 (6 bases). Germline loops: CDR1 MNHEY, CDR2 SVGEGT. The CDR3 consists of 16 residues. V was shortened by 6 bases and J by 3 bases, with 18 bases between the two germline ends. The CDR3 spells CASRTGNGQFNQPQHF. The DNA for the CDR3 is TGTGCCAGCAGAACAGGAAACGGACAGTTCAATCAGCCCCAGCATTTT.

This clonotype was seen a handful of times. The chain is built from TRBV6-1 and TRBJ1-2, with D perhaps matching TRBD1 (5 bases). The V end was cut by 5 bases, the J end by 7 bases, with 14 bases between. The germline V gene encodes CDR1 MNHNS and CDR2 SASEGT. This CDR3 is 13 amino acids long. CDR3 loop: CASSYGGGFGYTF. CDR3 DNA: TGTGCCAGCAGTTACGGGGGAGGGTTTGGCTACACCTTC.

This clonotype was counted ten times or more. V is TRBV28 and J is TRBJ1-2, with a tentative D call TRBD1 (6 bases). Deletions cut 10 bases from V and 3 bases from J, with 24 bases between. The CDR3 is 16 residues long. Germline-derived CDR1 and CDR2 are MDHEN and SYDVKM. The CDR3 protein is CATSSGGAPSDYGYTF. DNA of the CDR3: TGTGCCACCAGCTCGGGGGGGGCCCCCTCCGACTATGGCTACACCTTC.

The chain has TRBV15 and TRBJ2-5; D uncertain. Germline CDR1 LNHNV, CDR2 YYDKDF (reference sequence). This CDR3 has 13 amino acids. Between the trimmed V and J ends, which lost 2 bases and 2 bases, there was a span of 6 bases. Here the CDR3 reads CATSRSLQETQYF. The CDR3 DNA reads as TGTGCCACCAGCAGAAGCTTACAAGAGACCCAGTACTTC.

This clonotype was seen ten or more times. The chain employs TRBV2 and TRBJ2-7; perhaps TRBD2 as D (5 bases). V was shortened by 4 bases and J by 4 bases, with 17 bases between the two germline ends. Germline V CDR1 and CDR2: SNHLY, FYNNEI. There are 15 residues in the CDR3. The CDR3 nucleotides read TGTGCCAGCAGTGCTACAGAGGGCGGAATTTACGAGCAGTACTTC. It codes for CASSATEGGIYEQYF.

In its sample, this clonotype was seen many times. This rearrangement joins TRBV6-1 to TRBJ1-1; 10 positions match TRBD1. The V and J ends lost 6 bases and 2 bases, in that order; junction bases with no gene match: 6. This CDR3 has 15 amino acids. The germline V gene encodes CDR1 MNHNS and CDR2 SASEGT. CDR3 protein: CASRADRGYNTEAFF. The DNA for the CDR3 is TGTGCCAGCAGAGCGGACAGGGGGTATAACACTGAAGCTTTCTTT.

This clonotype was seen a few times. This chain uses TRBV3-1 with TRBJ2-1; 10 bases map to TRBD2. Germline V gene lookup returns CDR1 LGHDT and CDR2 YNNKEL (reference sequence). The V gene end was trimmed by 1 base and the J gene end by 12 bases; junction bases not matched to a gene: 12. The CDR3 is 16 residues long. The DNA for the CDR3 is TGTGCCAGCAGCCAAGGATCTAGCGGGAGTTTTATAAGGCAGTTCTTC. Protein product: CASSQGSSGSFIRQFF.

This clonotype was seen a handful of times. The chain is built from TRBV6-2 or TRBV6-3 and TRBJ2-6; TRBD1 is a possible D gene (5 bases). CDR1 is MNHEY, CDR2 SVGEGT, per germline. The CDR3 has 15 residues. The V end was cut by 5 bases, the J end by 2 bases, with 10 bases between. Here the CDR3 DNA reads TGTGCCAGCAGTCGGACAATGGCTGGGGCCAACGTCCTGACTTTC. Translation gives CASSRTMAGANVLTF.

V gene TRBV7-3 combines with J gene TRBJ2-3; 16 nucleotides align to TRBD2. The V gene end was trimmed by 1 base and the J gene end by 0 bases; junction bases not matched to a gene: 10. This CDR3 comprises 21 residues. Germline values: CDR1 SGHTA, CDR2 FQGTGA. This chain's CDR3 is CASSLKGGLAGGPSSTDTQYF. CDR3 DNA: TGTGCCAGCAGCTTAAAGGGGGGACTAGCGGGAGGGCCGAGCAGCACAGATACGCAGTATTTT.

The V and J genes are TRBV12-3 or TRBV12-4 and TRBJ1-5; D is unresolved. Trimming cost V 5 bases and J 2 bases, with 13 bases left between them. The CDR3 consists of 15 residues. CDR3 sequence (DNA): TGTGCCAGCAGTCCGGACTTAGCTGGCAATCAGCCCCAGCATTTT. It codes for CASSPDLAGNQPQHF.

CDR3 nucleotides: TGCAGCGTTGTGATGGCAGGTACCACTGAAGCTTTCTTT. Protein sequence: CSVVMAGTTEAFF. The chain is built from TRBV29-1 and TRBJ1-1; D is undetermined. The germline V gene has CDR1 SQVTM and CDR2 ANQGSEA. V lost 4 bases and J lost 4, with 13 bases in between. This CDR3 is built from 13 residues.

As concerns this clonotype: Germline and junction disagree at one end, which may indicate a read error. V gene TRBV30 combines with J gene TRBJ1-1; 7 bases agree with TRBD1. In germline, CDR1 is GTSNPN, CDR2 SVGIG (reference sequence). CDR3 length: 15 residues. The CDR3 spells CASPKVGRGNAEAFF. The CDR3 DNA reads TGTGCCTCCCCAAAGGTTGGCAGGGGGAACGCTGAAGCTTTCTTT.

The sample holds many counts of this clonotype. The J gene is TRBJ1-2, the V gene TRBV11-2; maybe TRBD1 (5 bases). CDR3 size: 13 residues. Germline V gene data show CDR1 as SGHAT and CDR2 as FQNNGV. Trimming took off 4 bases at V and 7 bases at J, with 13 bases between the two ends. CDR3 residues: CASSSGTLGGYTF. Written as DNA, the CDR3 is TGTGCCAGCAGCTCCGGGACTCTTGGTGGCTACACCTTC.

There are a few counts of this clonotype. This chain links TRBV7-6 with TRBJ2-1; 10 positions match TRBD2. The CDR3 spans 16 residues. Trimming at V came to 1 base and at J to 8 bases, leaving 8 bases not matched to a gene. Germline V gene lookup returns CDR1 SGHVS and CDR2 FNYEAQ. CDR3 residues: CASSLDLAGGRDEQFF. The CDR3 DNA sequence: TGTGCCAGCAGCTTAGATTTAGCGGGAGGTAGGGATGAGCAGTTCTTC. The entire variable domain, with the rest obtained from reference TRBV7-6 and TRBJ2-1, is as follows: GAGVSQSPRYKVTKRGQDVALRCDPISGHVSLYWYRQALGQGPEFLTYFNYEAQQDKSGLPNDRFSAERPEGSISTLTIQRTEQRDSAMYRCASSLDLAGGRDEQFFGPGTRLTVL.

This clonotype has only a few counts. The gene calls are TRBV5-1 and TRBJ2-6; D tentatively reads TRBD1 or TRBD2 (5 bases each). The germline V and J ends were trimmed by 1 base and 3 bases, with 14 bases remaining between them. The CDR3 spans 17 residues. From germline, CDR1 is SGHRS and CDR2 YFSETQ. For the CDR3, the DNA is TGCGCCAGCAGCTTGAACCCCGGGGCCGGTGGGGCCAACGTCCTGACTTTC. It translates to CASSLNPGAGGANVLTF. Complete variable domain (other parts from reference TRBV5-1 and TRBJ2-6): KAGVTQTPRYLIKTRGQQVTLSCSPISGHRSVSWYQQTPGQGLQFLFEYFSETQRNKGNFPGRFSGRQFSNSRSEMNVSTLELGDSALYLCASSLNPGAGGANVLTFGAGSRLTVL.